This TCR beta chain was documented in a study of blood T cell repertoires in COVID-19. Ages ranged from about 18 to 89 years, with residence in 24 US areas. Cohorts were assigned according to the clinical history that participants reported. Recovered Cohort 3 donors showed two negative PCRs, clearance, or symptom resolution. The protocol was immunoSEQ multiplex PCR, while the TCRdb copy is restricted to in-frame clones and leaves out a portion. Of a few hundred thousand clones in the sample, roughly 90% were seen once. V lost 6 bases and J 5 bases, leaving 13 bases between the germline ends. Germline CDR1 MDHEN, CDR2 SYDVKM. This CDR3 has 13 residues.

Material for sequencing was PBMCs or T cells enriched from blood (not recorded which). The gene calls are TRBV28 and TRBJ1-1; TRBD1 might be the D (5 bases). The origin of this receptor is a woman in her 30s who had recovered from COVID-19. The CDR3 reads CASSPPPGTEAFF. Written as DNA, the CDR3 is TGTGCCAGCAGCCCCCCCCCAGGGACTGAAGCTTTCTTT. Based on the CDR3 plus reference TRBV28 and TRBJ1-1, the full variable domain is DVKVTQSSRYLVKRTGEKVFLECVQDMDHENMFWYRQDPGLGLRLIYFSYDVKMKEKGDIPEGYSVSREKKERFSLILESASTNQTSMYLCASSPPPGTEAFFGQGTRLTVV.